The 12 T cell receptor beta chains in this list originate from one sample, sequenced in a study of blood T cell repertoires in COVID-19. The repertoire was sequenced with immunoSEQ multiplex PCR; TCRdb's copy has only in-frame clones and lacks some. Counted here are some 120,000 clones, about 80% occurring once; the ten biggest clones make up around 15%. Sequencing used peripheral blood. Every receptor here comes from a woman in her forties or fifties with acute or convalescent COVID-19.

The chain links TRBV19 to TRBJ2-7; 8 bases align to TRBD1. Germline assignment: CDR1 LNHDA and CDR2 SQIVND (reference sequence). V lost 2 bases, J lost 4 bases, and 7 bases stayed unmatched. There are 15 residues in the CDR3. The CDR3 protein is CASSISWTGKYEQYF. CDR3 coding DNA: TGTGCCAGTAGTATATCTTGGACAGGGAAATACGAGCAGTACTTC.

This clone was seen more than once but under ten times. This chain connects TRBV15 to TRBJ1-5, with a tentative D call TRBD1 (6 bases). V was pared by 5 bases and J by 6 bases, with 14 bases between. Germline V gives CDR1 LNHNV, CDR2 YYDKDF (reference sequence). The CDR3 contains 14 residues. The CDR3 protein is CATSLTQGSQPQHF. In DNA form, the CDR3 reads TGTGCCACCAGCTTGACCCAGGGGAGTCAGCCCCAGCATTTT.

This sequence joins TRBV27 and TRBJ2-1; 9 bases are shared with TRBD2. Germline CDR1 reads MNHEY; CDR2 reads SMNVEV (reference sequence). V was pared by 0 bases and J by 3 bases, with 9 bases of the junction left unmatched. The CDR3 covers 18 residues. CDR3 in amino acids: CASSLSFSGGHLYNEQFF. The CDR3 region has the DNA TGTGCCAGCAGTTTATCTTTTAGCGGGGGCCACCTCTACAATGAGCAGTTCTTC.

The chain uses TRBV7-9 and TRBJ1-4; D possibly corresponds to TRBD1 (6 bases). The length of the CDR3 is 15 residues. V shed 1 base and J shed 7 bases, with 13 bases lying between them. Looked up from germline, CDR1 is SEHNR and CDR2 is FQNEAQ (reference sequence). DNA for the CDR3: TGTGCCAGCAGCTTAGGGACCGGGACAAGTGAAAAACTGTTTTTT. Amino acids: CASSLGTGTSEKLFF.

V and J are TRBV7-9 and TRBJ2-7; perhaps TRBD1 as D (6 bases). V gave up 2 bases and J gave up 6 bases, with 8 bases separating them. The CDR3 covers 12 residues. Germline lookup yields CDR1 SEHNR and CDR2 FQNEAQ (reference sequence). DNA of the CDR3: TGTGCCAGCAGCTTAAACAGGGTCGAGCAGTACTTC. The encoded protein is CASSLNRVEQYF.

The chain combines TRBV3-1 (or the pseudogene TRBV3-2) with TRBJ1-1; tentatively, D is TRBD1 (5 bases). Germline loops: CDR1 LGHDT, CDR2 YNNKEL (reference sequence). CDR3 length: 15 residues. Trimming left V 4 bases short and J 2 bases short, with 14 bases between. CDR3 amino acids: CASSRTGTANTEAFF. The CDR3 DNA sequence: TGTGCCAGCAGCCGCACCGGGACTGCCAACACTGAAGCTTTCTTT.

This chain links TRBV2 with TRBJ1-3; 7 positions match TRBD1. The length of the CDR3 is 14 residues. Germline CDR1 SNHLY, CDR2 FYNNEI. V trimming: 6 bases; J trimming: 2 bases; junction bases outside the gene matches: 4. In DNA, the CDR3 is TGTGCCAGCAGGGCGGGGACAGCTGGAAACACCATATATTTT. Its protein product is CASRAGTAGNTIYF.

V is TRBV29-1 and J is TRBJ2-3; possibly TRBD1 for D (6 bases). The V and J ends lost 4 bases and 0 bases respectively, with 17 bases between them. Germline values: CDR1 SQVTM, CDR2 ANQGSEA. This CDR3 has 16 amino acids. The CDR3 protein is CSVAGHLRGSTDTQYF. CDR3 in DNA: TGCAGCGTTGCGGGACATCTTCGAGGTAGCACAGATACGCAGTATTTT.

Only a few counts were recorded for this clone. The chain is built from TRBV11-2 and TRBJ2-7, with TRBD1 matching over 8 bases. The length of the CDR3 is 14 residues. In germline, CDR1 is SGHAT, CDR2 FQNNGV. V shed 8 bases, J shed 4 bases, and the junction held 10 bases outside the gene matches. The CDR3 sequence is CASSRRQGRYEQYF. CDR3 sequence (DNA): TGTGCCAGCTCACGGAGACAGGGGAGGTACGAGCAGTACTTC.

The chain recombines TRBV3-1 (or the pseudogene TRBV3-2) with TRBJ1-1; D remains unclear. Trimming took 5 bases from V and 0 from J, leaving 7 bases between them. This CDR3 is 13 amino acids long. Germline V gene sequence: CDR1 LGHDT, CDR2 YNNKEL (reference sequence). The chain's CDR3 is CASSSTVNTEAFF. The DNA for the CDR3 is TGTGCCAGCAGCAGCACAGTGAACACTGAAGCTTTCTTT.

This clone was observed a single time. The chain links TRBV20-1 to TRBJ2-5; the D is unclear. V dropped 1 base and J dropped 4 bases, with 4 bases sitting between them. Per the germline V gene, CDR1 is DFQATT and CDR2 is SNEGSKA (reference sequence). CDR3 size: 11 residues. The CDR3 DNA sequence: TGCAGTGCTAGAGTAATAGAGACCCAGTACTTC. It yields the protein CSARVIETQYF.

V usage is TRBV19 and J usage is TRBJ1-1, with TRBD1 matching over 12 bases. The V and J ends lost 4 bases and 10 bases, in that order; junction bases with no gene match: 13. Germline assignment: CDR1 LNHDA and CDR2 SQIVND (reference sequence). The CDR3 extends over 16 amino acids. CDR3 amino acids: CASSKLRGTGGFVAFF. The DNA for the CDR3 is TGTGCCAGTAGTAAACTCCGGGGGACAGGGGGCTTCGTAGCTTTCTTT.